This T cell receptor beta chain was retrieved from a study of chemoradiotherapy in HPV16-positive cancers. Study-wide context: Two HPV16-positive patients' cells yielded candidate HPV-specific clones and common motifs.

Assay used: immunoSEQ multiplex PCR; TCRdb lists only in-frame clones, some missing. This sample carries roughly 21,000 clones, around 85% of them seen once, and the ten largest clones take roughly 4.4%. Study findings and constraints: In HPV16-positive patients, HPV-responsive T-cell expansion tracked better recurrence-free survival. HPV-specific T cells were functionally defined from only a couple of HPV16-positive patients. During treatment, candidate HPV-specific clones and E7-related motifs expanded in tumor.

Comments on this clone: Antigen specificity is unknown.

The germline V gene encodes CDR1 ENHRY and CDR2 SYGVKD. The length of the CDR3 is 16 residues. After removal of 1 base from V and 6 bases from J, the junction contained 7 bases not matched to a gene. The rearrangement links TRBV10-3 to TRBJ2-2; TRBD2 agrees at 8 bases. Sequenced here: blood, sampled from a patient who underwent chemoradiotherapy. This TCR was recovered from a human donor with HPV-associated anogenital cancer. CDR3 residues: CAISELAGLRAGELFF. CDR3 nucleotide sequence: TGTGCCATCAGTGAGTTAGCGGGACTTAGGGCCGGGGAGCTGTTTTTT.